Presented here are 25 T cell receptor beta chains from one specimen sequenced in a study of blood T cell repertoires in COVID-19. Sequencing was performed with immunoSEQ multiplex PCR; in TCRdb, only in-frame clones are kept and a portion is missing. This table holds around 290,000 clones, around nine tenths found once. The sequencing input was peripheral blood. These receptors were obtained from a woman aged 70 to 79 with COVID-19, enrolled during active disease.

The chain links TRBV5-1 to TRBJ1-2, with D possibly TRBD1 on 5 matching bases. The V end lost 0 bases, the J end lost 2 bases, and 14 bases lay between the germline ends. The germline CDR1 and CDR2 sequences are SGHRS and YFSETQ. This CDR3 has 16 amino acids. The CDR3: CASSLDGAPGNYGYTF. DNA for the CDR3: TGCGCCAGCAGCTTGGATGGGGCCCCTGGGAACTATGGCTACACCTTC.

This clone was detected only a few times. The chain carries TRBV5-6 and TRBJ2-7; maybe TRBD1 (6 bases). The CDR3 has 15 amino acids. V was clipped by 3 bases and J by 3 bases, with 16 bases between them. Germline CDR1 and CDR2: SGHDT and YYEEEE. DNA for the CDR3: TGTGCCAGCAGCTCGATTCCGGGACAAGGCTACGAGCAGTACTTC. Translating gives CASSSIPGQGYEQYF.

J is TRBJ2-5 and V is TRBV5-1; D may be TRBD1 (6 bases). This CDR3 region has 15 residues. Germline V gene data show CDR1 as SGHRS and CDR2 as YFSETQ. The germline V and J ends were trimmed by 1 base and 2 bases, with 12 bases remaining between them. DNA for the CDR3: TGCGCCAGCAGCTTGCTTGGACAGAGACAAGAGACCCAGTACTTC. It yields the protein CASSLLGQRQETQYF.

The chain's CDR3 is CASSMDSLYGYTF. CDR3 coding DNA: TGCGCCAGCAGCATGGACAGTCTCTATGGCTACACCTTC. The chain is built from TRBV5-1 and TRBJ1-2; maybe TRBD1 (6 bases). This CDR3 has 13 residues. Germline-derived CDR1 and CDR2 are SGHRS and YFSETQ. Trimming left V 4 bases short and J 4 bases short, with 11 bases between.

The rearrangement links TRBV24-1 to TRBJ2-3; TRBD2 might be the D (5 bases). The V and J ends lost 3 bases and 2 bases respectively, with 11 bases between them. This CDR3 is built from 15 residues. Germline lookup yields CDR1 KGHDR and CDR2 SFDVKD. CDR3 DNA sequence: TGTGCCACCAGTGATGCTGTAGCGTTCACAGATACGCAGTATTTT. Its protein is CATSDAVAFTDTQYF.

This clone was seen a single time. V usage is TRBV5-4 and J usage is TRBJ2-2; 7 bases are shared with TRBD1. The CDR3 has 14 amino acids. Unmatched junction bases numbered 4, after V lost 4 bases and J lost 4 bases. The germline CDR1 and CDR2 sequences are SGHNT and YYREEE (reference sequence). As DNA, the CDR3 is TGTGCCAGCAGCGCGACAGGGACCACCGGGGAGCTGTTTTTT. Translation gives CASSATGTTGELFF.

This chain links TRBV5-4 with TRBJ1-1; D is undetermined. Germline CDR1 reads SGHNT; CDR2 reads YYREEE (reference sequence). Trimming left V 3 bases short and J 6 bases short, with 9 bases between. The CDR3 has 12 residues. The CDR3 DNA is TGTGCCAGCAGCTCGGTGTCGGCTGAAGCTTTCTTT. Its translation: CASSSVSAEAFF.

The chain uses TRBV4-3 and TRBJ2-7; 7 bases align to TRBD1. V gave up 3 bases and J gave up 5 bases; unmatched junction bases: 4. Per the germline V gene, CDR1 is LGHNA and CDR2 is YSLEER. This CDR3 comprises 13 residues. The CDR3 DNA follows: TGCGCCAGCAGCCACCTGCAGGGGGACGAGCAGTACTTC. Protein product: CASSHLQGDEQYF.

The chain couples TRBV12-3 or TRBV12-4 to TRBJ1-1, with 7 nucleotides matching TRBD1. The CDR3 consists of 11 residues. J was trimmed by 11 bases and V by 6 bases; bases with no gene match: 6. CDR3: CASSPTGKAFF. Written as DNA, the CDR3 is TGTGCCAGCAGCCCGACAGGGAAGGCTTTCTTT.

The chain has TRBV5-5 and TRBJ1-2; 8 positions match TRBD1. Germline-derived CDR1 and CDR2 are SGHKS and YYEKEE (reference sequence). The CDR3 consists of 13 residues. With V trimmed by 4 bases and J by 8 bases, 7 bases remained unmatched. In DNA, the CDR3 is TGTGCCAGCAGCCCTGACAGGGGTGGGGGCTACACCTTC. Translation gives CASSPDRGGGYTF.

The chain combines TRBV5-1 with TRBJ1-3, with D tentatively TRBD1 (6 bases). The CDR3 runs to 16 residues. Between the trimmed V and J ends, which lost 3 bases and 0 bases, there was a span of 13 bases. From germline, CDR1 is SGHRS and CDR2 YFSETQ. CDR3 coding DNA: TGCGCCAGCAGCTCTCTGGACAGCCTCTCTGGAAACACCATATATTTT. Its protein product is CASSSLDSLSGNTIYF.

The chain has TRBV7-3 and TRBJ1-1; the D gene is possibly TRBD1 (5 bases). V shed 6 bases and J shed 3 bases, with 17 bases lying between them. Germline V CDR1 and CDR2: SGHTA, FQGTGA. The length of the CDR3 is 15 residues. The DNA of the CDR3 is TGTGCCAGCAGTCCAAAGACCGGGGGGGACACTGAAGCTTTCTTT. Its translation: CASSPKTGGDTEAFF.

The rearrangement uses TRBV4-1 and TRBJ1-4; no clear D. This CDR3 spans 13 amino acids. Between the trimmed V and J ends, which lost 1 base and 7 bases, there was a span of 7 bases. The germline gives CDR1 MGHRA, CDR2 YSYEKL. CDR3 nucleotides: TGCGCCAGCAGCCAAGTTATTATTGAAAAACTGTTTTTT. It is translated as CASSQVIIEKLFF.

This rearrangement joins TRBV6-5 to TRBJ2-7, with 12 bases matching TRBD2. From germline, CDR1 is MNHEY and CDR2 SVGAGI. This CDR3 spans 14 amino acids. The V and J ends lost 6 bases and 5 bases, in that order; junction bases with no gene match: 5. For the CDR3, the DNA is TGTGCCAGCAGAGGACTAGCGGGGTTACACGAGCAGTACTTC. It is translated as CASRGLAGLHEQYF.

V is TRBV4-1 and J is TRBJ2-5; possibly TRBD2 for D (7 bases). Per germline, CDR1 MGHRA and CDR2 YSYEKL. The V end lost 0 bases, the J end lost 5 bases, and 28 bases lay between the germline ends. CDR3 size: 20 residues. This CDR3 is CASSQDPSSRGGTLLETQYF. The CDR3 coding sequence is TGCGCCAGCAGCCAAGATCCCTCCAGTAGGGGGGGGACCTTGCTGGAGACCCAGTACTTC.

This clone was detected only a few times. For the CDR3, the DNA is TGCGCCAGCAGTGGCTACACAGATACGCAGTATTTT. This sequence encodes CASSGYTDTQYF. The rearrangement joins TRBV10-1 to TRBJ2-3, with no clear D. CDR1 and CDR2 (germline): WNHNN, SYGVQD (reference sequence). This CDR3 region has 12 residues. V was trimmed by 4 bases and J by 2 bases, leaving 4 bases between them.

The chain links TRBV11-3 to TRBJ2-5; the D gene is possibly TRBD2 (6 bases). V lost 1 base, J lost 3 bases, and 6 bases lay in between. The CDR3 has 13 amino acids. Germline V CDR1 and CDR2: SGHNT, YENEEA. CDR3 sequence (DNA): TGTGCCAGCAGCTTAGGCGGGGAAGAGACCCAGTACTTC. Translation: CASSLGGEETQYF.

The chain links TRBV6-5 to TRBJ2-1, with D maybe TRBD2 (6 bases). This CDR3 is 15 amino acids long. The ends were cut back, 7 bases at V and 8 bases at J, with 21 bases in the middle. CDR1 MNHEY and CDR2 SVGAGI come from the germline V gene. The CDR3 DNA follows: TGTGCCAGCAAAACCCAAGGAGGGTATAAGGATGAGCAGTTCTTC. The encoded protein is CASKTQGGYKDEQFF.

The rearrangement uses TRBV5-1 and TRBJ2-1, with 9 bases identical to TRBD1. The germline CDR1 and CDR2 sequences are SGHRS and YFSETQ. The CDR3 contains 15 residues. The V and J ends lost 3 bases and 8 bases, in that order; junction bases with no gene match: 9. Here the CDR3 DNA reads TGCGCCAGCAGCTGGGGGGACAGGGACTTCGATGAGCAGTTCTTC. Amino acid sequence: CASSWGDRDFDEQFF.

This rearrangement joins TRBV7-9 to TRBJ1-1, with a weak D call TRBD1 (5 bases). Looked up from germline, CDR1 is SEHNR and CDR2 is FQNEAQ (reference sequence). The CDR3 has 13 residues. The ends were cut back, 5 bases at V and 1 base at J, with 8 bases in the middle. The CDR3 loop is CASSADRNTEAFF. CDR3 DNA sequence: TGTGCCAGCAGCGCAGACAGGAACACTGAAGCTTTCTTT. The entire variable domain, with the rest obtained from reference TRBV7-9 and TRBJ1-1, is as follows: DTGVSQNPRHKITKRGQNVTFRCDPISEHNRLYWYRQTLGQGPEFLTYFQNEAQLEKSRLLSDRFSAERPKGSFSTLEIQRTEQGDSAMYLCASSADRNTEAFFGQGTRLTVV.

About this clone itself: A far larger clone differs by one base, so this is likely a read error. The V and J genes are TRBV9 and TRBJ2-1; D remains unclear. The germline V and J ends were trimmed by 4 bases and 0 bases, with 5 bases remaining between them. Germline V lookup: CDR1 SGDLS, CDR2 YYNGEE. CDR3 size: 13 residues. The CDR3: CASSPSSYNEQFF. The CDR3 DNA is TGTGCCAGCAGCCCTAGCTCCTACAATGAGCAGTTCTTC. Using reference TRBV9 and TRBJ2-1 for the parts outside the CDR3, the full variable domain is DSGVTQTPKHLITATGQRVTLRCSPRSGDLSVYWYQQSLDQGLQFLIQYYNGEERAKGNILERFSAQQFPDLHSELNLSSLELGDSALYFCASSPSSYNEQFFGPGTRLTVL.

This chain joins TRBV6-5 and TRBJ2-7, with D perhaps matching TRBD1 (6 bases). The germline V gene encodes CDR1 MNHEY and CDR2 SVGAGI. The CDR3 is made up of 14 amino acids. V lost 0 bases and J 4 bases, leaving 10 bases between the germline ends. The CDR3 spells CASSYSGQRYEQYF. CDR3 nucleotides: TGTGCCAGCAGTTACTCTGGACAGAGATACGAGCAGTACTTC.

The CDR3 sequence is CASSDRDYNEQFF. CDR3 sequence (DNA): TGTGCCAGCAGCGACCGGGACTACAATGAGCAGTTCTTC. V and J are TRBV7-3 and TRBJ2-1, with D perhaps TRBD2 (5 bases). This CDR3 spans 13 amino acids. The V gene lost 5 bases and the J gene lost 3 bases, with 8 bases spanning the gap. The V gene's germline CDR1 is SGHTA and CDR2 FQGTGA.

This clone was seen many times. The chain joins TRBV5-3 to TRBJ1-1; the match to TRBD1 covers 8 bases. TRBV5-3 is sorted into the ORF group, with uncertain function. The CDR3 contains 15 residues. With 3 bases clipped from V and 3 bases from J, the junction kept 7 bases outside the gene matches. CDR3 nucleotide sequence: TGTGCCAGAAGCTGCTCAGGGGGCCCCGACACTGAAGCTTTCTTT. Its protein product is CARSCSGGPDTEAFF.

The chain carries TRBV30 and TRBJ1-1, with 11 bases aligning to TRBD1. Trimming cost V 4 bases and J 4 bases; bases outside gene matches: 5. Germline V gene sequence: CDR1 GTSNPN, CDR2 SVGIG (reference sequence). There are 14 residues in the CDR3. The CDR3: CAWTRDRGFTEAFF. For the CDR3, the DNA is TGTGCCTGGACGCGGGACAGGGGGTTCACTGAAGCTTTCTTT.